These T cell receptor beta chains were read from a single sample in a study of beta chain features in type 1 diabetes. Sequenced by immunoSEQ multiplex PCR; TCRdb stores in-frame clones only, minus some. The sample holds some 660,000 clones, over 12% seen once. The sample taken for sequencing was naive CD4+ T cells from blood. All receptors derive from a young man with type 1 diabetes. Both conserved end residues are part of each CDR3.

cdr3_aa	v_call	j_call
CASSLVSSGANVLTF	TRBV7-2	TRBJ2-6
CASSQVEIQETQYF	TRBV4-1	TRBJ2-5
CASSVTRMNTEAFF	TRBV19	TRBJ1-1
CASSPSSGANVLTF	TRBV14	TRBJ2-6
CASSLSGPTGLNEQFF	TRBV5-1	TRBJ2-1
CASSSRTSGEETQYF	TRBV5-1	TRBJ2-5
CASERFLGDTQYF	TRBV6-7	TRBJ2-3
CASSESGTGGIYEQYF	TRBV9	TRBJ2-7
CAWSPGGTHYEQYF	TRBV30	TRBJ2-7
CASSLTGTSGTDTQYF	TRBV4-3	TRBJ2-3
CASSLADQSSYNSPLHF	TRBV5-1	TRBJ1-6
CAWSVSWAGGWISPLHF	TRBV30	TRBJ1-6
CSARLGDTQYF	TRBV20-1	TRBJ2-3
CASSLGAAGNSPLHF	TRBV28	TRBJ1-6
CASSLRTSGNEQFF	TRBV5-4	TRBJ2-1
CASSLSYEQYF	TRBV27	TRBJ2-7
CASPAGGPSNEQFF	TRBV6-1	TRBJ2-1
CASSLGSGGYEQYF	TRBV5-1	TRBJ2-7
CASSASGGYEQYF	TRBV7-3	TRBJ2-7
CASSVSAGLNTEAFF	TRBV2	TRBJ1-1
CAISEWGGISQPQHF	TRBV10-3	TRBJ1-5
CSVAQDPTANVLTF	TRBV29-1	TRBJ2-6
CATSSLSGGTDTQYF	TRBV28	TRBJ2-3
CASSQDRPREQYF	TRBV7-2	TRBJ2-7
CASSRELEQYF	TRBV5-6	TRBJ2-7
CASSEQGSPREKLFF	TRBV2	TRBJ1-4
CASSQAQGGSNQPQHF	TRBV4-1	TRBJ1-5